The clone carrying this T cell receptor (beta chain) was recorded only once. The length of the CDR3 is 16 residues. The V and J ends lost 0 bases and 7 bases respectively, with 16 bases between them. CDR1 is LGHNA, CDR2 YSLEER, per germline. The record originates from a study of OX40 agonist ivuxolimab in advanced cancers. Sequencing was performed with immunoSEQ multiplex PCR; in TCRdb, only in-frame clones are kept and a portion is missing. The sample yields about 48,000 clones, about 81% seen once. This clonotype was obtained from an adult with an advanced solid tumor such as melanoma, head and neck, liver or kidney cancer. The V call is TRBV4-3, the J call TRBJ2-1; D possibly corresponds to TRBD2 (6 bases). The specimen comprised CD4+ or CD8+ T cells sorted from blood, sampled in a trial of the OX40 agonist ivuxolimab. CDR3 DNA sequence: TGCGCCAGCAGCCAAGATGGGGGGTTGGGGGAGAATGAGCAGTTCTTC. Translated, it gives CASSQDGGLGENEQFF.